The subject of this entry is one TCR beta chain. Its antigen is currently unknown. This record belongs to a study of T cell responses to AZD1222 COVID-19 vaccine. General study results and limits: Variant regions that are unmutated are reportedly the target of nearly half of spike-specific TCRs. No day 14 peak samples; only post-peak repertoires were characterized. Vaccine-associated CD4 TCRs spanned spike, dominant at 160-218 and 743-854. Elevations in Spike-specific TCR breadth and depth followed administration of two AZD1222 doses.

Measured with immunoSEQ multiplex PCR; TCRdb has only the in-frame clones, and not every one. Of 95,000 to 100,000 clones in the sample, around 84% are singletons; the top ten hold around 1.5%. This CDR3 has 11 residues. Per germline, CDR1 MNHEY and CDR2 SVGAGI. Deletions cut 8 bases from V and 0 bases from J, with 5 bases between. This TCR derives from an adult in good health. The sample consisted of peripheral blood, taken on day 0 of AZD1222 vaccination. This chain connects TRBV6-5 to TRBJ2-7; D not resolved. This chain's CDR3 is CASASSYEQYF. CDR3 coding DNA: TGTGCCAGCGCTAGCTCCTACGAGCAGTACTTC.